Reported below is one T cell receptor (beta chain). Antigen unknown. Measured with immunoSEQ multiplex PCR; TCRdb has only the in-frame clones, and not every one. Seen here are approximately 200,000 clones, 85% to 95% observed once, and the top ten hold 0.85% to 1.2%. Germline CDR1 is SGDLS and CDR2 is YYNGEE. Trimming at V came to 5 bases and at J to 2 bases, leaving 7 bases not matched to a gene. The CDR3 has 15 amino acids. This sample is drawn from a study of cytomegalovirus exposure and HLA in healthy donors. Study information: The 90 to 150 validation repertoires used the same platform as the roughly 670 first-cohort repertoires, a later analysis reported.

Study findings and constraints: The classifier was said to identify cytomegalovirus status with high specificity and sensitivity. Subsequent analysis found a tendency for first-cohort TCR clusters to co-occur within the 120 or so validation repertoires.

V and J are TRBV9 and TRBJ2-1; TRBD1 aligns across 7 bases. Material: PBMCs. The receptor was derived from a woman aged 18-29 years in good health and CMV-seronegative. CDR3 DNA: TGTGCCAGCAGTGTCATAGGGACAGCCTACAATGAGCAGTTCTTC. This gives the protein CASSVIGTAYNEQFF.